Sequencing of this T cell receptor beta chain was carried out in a study of tumor-infiltrating lymphocytes in glioblastoma multiforme listed by TCRdb under 2017. About the study as a whole: To test whether intratumoral genomic heterogeneity fosters TIL diversity, the study jointly examined somatic mutations, TIL diversity and immune response activity.

The AllPrep DNA/RNA mini kit was used to purify genomic DNA and total RNA at the same time from each of the nine to ten tumor samples. Every RNA sample had an OD 260/280 ratio above 1.9 and an RNA integrity number above 6.5. On this clonotype itself: Its binding antigen is unknown. At one boundary the junction diverges from the germline segment, which might be a read error.

TCRB libraries were constructed from RNA through three rounds of nested multiplex PCR following a modified ARM-PCR protocol with multiple V-beta primers and a C-beta primer. ProtoScript II Reverse Transcriptase and a C-beta primer were used to synthesize TCRB-specific cDNA from 0.5 ug total RNA. The description of the TCRB libraries did not include any unique molecular identifiers. In the third PCR, barcodes and adapters were added over about 23 cycles with Deep VentR (exo-) polymerase, and the 250-500 bp bands were then gel purified. An Illumina HiSeq 2500 generating 250 bp paired-end reads was used to sequence the TCRB libraries. The authors' pipeline ran thus. The reads were cleaned with Trimmomatic, merged with FLASH and assigned V, D and J segments with MiGEC before being analyzed in VDJtools. Repertoire diversity was quantified with the Shannon-Wiener diversity index calculated using VDJtools. TCRdb applied fastp at Q25 and MiXCR to the public reads, then kept only in-frame beta chains. Identical CDR3 protein sequences are pooled into one entry, listed with their most common genes and DNA. The V and J calls were not made by the authors but by TCRdb's processing. For this sample there are roughly 13,000 distinct CDR3 sequences; under 70% appear just once. The ten largest clones take up approximately 32% of the sample.

Summary of the overall study and its limitations: RNA-based TCR sequencing may distort clone frequencies because T cells carry unequal numbers of TCR transcripts. Only one glioblastoma patient was included in the TCR and somatic mutation analysis, limiting generalizability. The authors noted that sorting T cells into functional subsets, which was not done in the study, would be a future improvement.

Via the germline V gene, CDR1 is SGHAT and CDR2 FQNNGV. Taken from cysteine to phenylalanine, the CDR3 has 15 residues. This entry keeps only the CDR3 DNA: 45 bases, framed from base 1. The receptor comes from a male donor with glioblastoma. The chain is encoded by TRBV11-2 joined to TRBJ2-2; TRBD2 might be the D gene, on 5 matching bases. Sequencing was performed on brain tumor tissue. The bases read TGTGCCAGCAGCTCGATAGTGGGAGCGGACGGGGAGCTGCTTTTT. The encoded protein is CASSSIVGADGELLF.